The 30 T cell receptor beta chains below all came from one sample that was sequenced in a study of T cells in Graves' hyperthyroidism and ophthalmopathy. RNA transcripts provided the source from which TCR beta CDR3 regions were amplified. When the TCR CDR3 underwent first-round RT-PCR, the HTBI primer set was used. One entry per CDR3 protein results from TCRdb running MiXCR on the multiplex PCR reads. Of 350,000 to 400,000 distinct CDR3 sequences listed, 15% are singletons. Specimen: blood. These receptors originate from a woman between 25 and 40 years old with Graves' hyperthyroidism.

This clonotype was counted a few times. This chain links TRBV19 with TRBJ1-2; D not certain. V was clipped by 5 bases and J by 4 bases, with 11 bases between them. Per the germline V gene, CDR1 is LNHDA and CDR2 is SQIVND (reference sequence). The CDR3 length is 13 residues. CDR3 nucleotides: TGTGCCAGTAGTGGAGGACGGCCCTATGGCTACACCTTC. Translation: CASSGGRPYGYTF. Variable domain in full (rest from reference TRBV19 and TRBJ1-2): DGGITQSPKYLFRKEGQNVTLSCEQNLNHDAMYWYRQDPGQGLRLIYYSQIVNDFQKGDIAEGYSVSREKKESFPLTVTSAQKNPTAFYLCASSGGRPYGYTFGSGTRLTVV.

The chain is built from TRBV25-1 and TRBJ2-2; 8 nucleotides match TRBD2. The V segment lost 7 bases and the J segment 2 bases; nucleotides outside the gene matches: 9. Germline-derived CDR1 and CDR2 are MGHDK and SYGVNS. The CDR3 length is 16 residues. CDR3: CASKSGTRGNTGELFF. CDR3 nucleotides: TGTGCCAGCAAAAGCGGGACTAGAGGTAACACCGGGGAGCTGTTTTTT.

This clonotype showed up many times. The V and J genes are TRBV2 and TRBJ1-2; D gene unclear. The CDR3 extends over 14 amino acids. V was clipped by 2 bases and J by 8 bases, with 15 bases between them. Germline loops: CDR1 SNHLY, CDR2 FYNNEI. The CDR3 bases are TGTGCCAGCAGTGAAAGGGTATTTTCGTCGGGCTACACCTTC. Protein: CASSERVFSSGYTF.

This clonotype came up a few times. The V gene is TRBV20-1, the J gene TRBJ2-4; no clear D. This CDR3 spans 16 amino acids. V shed 0 bases and J shed 7 bases, with 19 bases lying between them. Germline assignment: CDR1 DFQATT and CDR2 SNEGSKA (reference sequence). The CDR3 sequence: CSARDLVLAVGNIQYF. DNA of the CDR3: TGCAGTGCTAGAGATCTGGTTCTTGCAGTCGGGAACATTCAGTACTTC.

This clonotype has more than one count but fewer than ten. The rearrangement uses TRBV25-1 and TRBJ2-1; 9 nucleotides align to TRBD2. This CDR3 region has 17 residues. After removal of 2 bases from V and 7 bases from J, the junction contained 12 bases not matched to a gene. Germline lookup yields CDR1 MGHDK and CDR2 SYGVNS. CDR3 loop: CASSEGLAGRSRNEQFF. The CDR3 DNA follows: TGTGCCAGCAGTGAAGGCCTAGCGGGAAGAAGTAGGAATGAGCAGTTCTTC.

This clonotype has ten or more counts. The gene calls are TRBV18 and TRBJ2-5, with 7 bases matching TRBD2. V shed 3 bases and J 5 bases; nucleotides not matched to a gene: 6. The CDR3 sequence is 14 residues long. Germline CDR1 reads KGHSH; CDR2 reads LQKENI. CDR3 coding DNA: TGTGCCAGCTCACCTGGCGGGGGTACGGAGACCCAGTACTTC. This encodes CASSPGGGTETQYF.

The gene calls are TRBV20-1 and TRBJ1-4; no reliable D call. Germline CDR1 is DFQATT and CDR2 is SNEGSKA (reference sequence). V was clipped by 0 bases and J by 3 bases, with 11 bases between them. The CDR3 spans 15 residues. The CDR3 DNA is TGCAGTGCTAGAGATTTCAGAGCTTCTAATGAAAAACTGTTTTTT. Its translation: CSARDFRASNEKLFF.

At least ten counts were recorded for this clonotype. The rearrangement joins TRBV20-1 to TRBJ1-2; D is possibly TRBD1 (6 bases). Germline CDR1 is DFQATT and CDR2 is SNEGSKA (reference sequence). Trimming pared 1 base from V and 7 bases from J, leaving 13 bases between. The CDR3 covers 13 residues. DNA of the CDR3: TGCAGTGCTAGAGTCTTACAGGGAATTGGCTACACCTTC. This gives the protein CSARVLQGIGYTF.

The chain uses TRBV10-1 and TRBJ1-6, with a possible D match to TRBD1 (5 bases). CDR3 length: 16 residues. The V end lost 2 bases, the J end lost 0 bases, and 8 bases lay between the germline ends. Per the germline V gene, CDR1 is WNHNN and CDR2 is SYGVQD (reference sequence). The CDR3 is CASSEPDSSYNSPLHF. As DNA, the CDR3 is TGCGCCAGCAGTGAGCCCGACAGCTCCTATAATTCACCCCTCCACTTT.

This clonotype was recorded at least ten times. The genes are TRBV6-1 and TRBJ2-7; TRBD2 matches at 7 bases. The CDR3 sequence is 12 residues long. V was pared by 11 bases and J by 2 bases, with 6 bases of the junction left unmatched. Germline V gene sequence: CDR1 MNHNS, CDR2 SASEGT. The CDR3 loop reads CAVREGTYEQYF. For the CDR3, the DNA is TGTGCCGTAAGGGAGGGGACCTACGAGCAGTACTTC.

On this clonotype: At one boundary the junction diverges from the germline segment, which might be a read error. The CDR3: CASSSPRESNYGYTF. In DNA form, the CDR3 reads TGTGCCAGCAGCTCCCCGCGGGAATCTAACTATGGCTACACCTTC. V usage is TRBV5-1 and J usage is TRBJ1-2; D ambiguous. The CDR3 is 15 amino acids. CDR1 SGHRS and CDR2 YFSETQ come from the germline V gene.

This clonotype was observed once. The chain couples TRBV19 to TRBJ2-2; 8 positions agree with TRBD1. The germline V gene encodes CDR1 LNHDA and CDR2 SQIVND (reference sequence). V lost 3 bases and J lost 5; bases outside the gene matches: 5. The CDR3 contains 15 residues. In nucleotides, the CDR3 is TGTGCCAGTAGTATCAACAGGGGGTCAACCGGGGAGCTGTTTTTT. Translation: CASSINRGSTGELFF.

This clonotype was detected only a few times. The chain has TRBV28 and TRBJ2-5; 9 bases match TRBD2. Per the germline V gene, CDR1 is MDHEN and CDR2 is SYDVKM. J lost 4 bases, V lost 2 bases, and 8 bases had no gene match. The CDR3 consists of 16 residues. The CDR3 DNA reads as TGTGCCAGCAGTTTAGAGCGGCTAGCGGGAACAGAGACCCAGTACTTC. Protein product: CASSLERLAGTETQYF.

There are many counts of this clonotype. V gene TRBV18 combines with J gene TRBJ1-6, with TRBD1 identical over 9 bases. Germline CDR1 KGHSH, CDR2 LQKENI. This CDR3 is built from 16 residues. Trimming removed 2 bases from V and 6 bases from J; junction bases left unmatched: 5. The CDR3 sequence is CASSPGTGGSNSPLHF. CDR3 DNA sequence: TGTGCCAGCTCACCAGGAACAGGGGGCAGTAATTCACCCCTCCACTTT.

This clonotype was counted a few times. The rearrangement uses TRBV5-1 and TRBJ1-1; TRBD1 aligns across 7 bases. Trimming took 2 bases from V and 7 from J; bases not matched to a gene: 5. Germline CDR1 and CDR2: SGHRS and YFSETQ. There are 13 residues in the CDR3. CDR3 region: CASSLGTDREAFF. The CDR3 coding sequence is TGCGCCAGCAGCTTAGGGACAGACCGTGAAGCTTTCTTT.

This clonotype was recorded at least ten times. The rearrangement links TRBV5-1 to TRBJ2-1; no definite D call. Trimming took off 4 bases at V and 5 bases at J, with 13 bases between the two ends. The length of the CDR3 is 14 residues. CDR1 is SGHRS and CDR2 is YFSETQ in the germline V gene. The CDR3 DNA is TGCGCCAGCAGCCACGCCGAGACCGACAATGAGCAGTTCTTC. It codes for CASSHAETDNEQFF.

There are many counts of this clonotype. The chain uses TRBV6-5 and TRBJ2-7; 8 bases map to TRBD2. Looked up from germline, CDR1 is MNHEY and CDR2 is SVGAGI. The CDR3 is 16 amino acids. The V segment lost 2 bases and the J segment 3 bases; nucleotides outside the gene matches: 9. The CDR3 region is CASSYVSASGRYEQYF. CDR3 in DNA: TGTGCCAGCAGTTACGTATCGGCTAGCGGGCGCTACGAGCAGTACTTC.

This clonotype was seen only a few times. Written as DNA, the CDR3 is TGTGCCACCAGTGATTCCACACGCTCGGGACAGGATTATGGCTACACCTTC. Residues: CATSDSTRSGQDYGYTF. V usage is TRBV24-1 and J usage is TRBJ1-2; 8 positions agree with TRBD1. V shed 2 bases, J shed 5 bases, and the junction held 12 bases outside the gene matches. This CDR3 region has 17 residues. Germline CDR1 reads KGHDR; CDR2 reads SFDVKD.

At least ten counts were recorded for this clonotype. The chain joins TRBV10-3 to TRBJ2-7; 9 nucleotides agree with TRBD1. Trimming cost V 3 bases and J 0 bases; bases outside gene matches: 3. The V gene's germline CDR1 is ENHRY and CDR2 SYGVKD. The CDR3 covers 15 residues. CDR3 in amino acids: CAISDGTGTSYEQYF. CDR3 nucleotide sequence: TGTGCCATCAGTGACGGGACAGGGACCTCCTACGAGCAGTACTTC.

This clonotype has just a few counts. V usage is TRBV7-9 and J usage is TRBJ2-1, with 7 bases that match TRBD1. After removal of 5 bases from V and 5 bases from J, the junction contained 18 bases not matched to a gene. Germline CDR1 is SEHNR and CDR2 is FQNEAQ (reference sequence). The CDR3 has 18 amino acids. The CDR3 is CASSNPRTGRVVHNEQFF. In DNA form, the CDR3 reads TGTGCCAGCAGCAACCCGAGGACAGGTAGGGTTGTCCACAATGAGCAGTTCTTC.

This clonotype has more than one count but fewer than ten. CDR3: CASSSEREWETQYF. The CDR3 DNA reads TGTGCCAGCAGCTCGGAGCGGGAGTGGGAGACCCAGTACTTC. V is TRBV5-4 and J is TRBJ2-5; 8 nucleotides agree with TRBD2. Losses at the gene ends were 3 bases for V and 5 bases for J; bases not matched to a gene: 6. CDR3 size: 14 residues. Germline CDR1 SGHNT, CDR2 YYREEE (reference sequence).

This clonotype showed up many times. The chain combines TRBV29-1 with TRBJ2-2; D possibly uses TRBD1 or TRBD2 (6 bases each). The CDR3 has 13 amino acids. Trimming took off 5 bases at V and 7 bases at J, with 14 bases between the two ends. CDR1 and CDR2 from the germline V gene are SQVTM and ANQGSEA. The chain's CDR3 is CSVRGAVGGELFF. The CDR3 DNA sequence: TGCAGCGTTAGGGGGGCAGTTGGCGGGGAGCTGTTTTTT.

This clonotype has ten or more counts. This chain joins TRBV3-1 and TRBJ2-5, with D tentatively TRBD1 (5 bases). Deletions cut 7 bases from V and 0 bases from J, with 12 bases between. Germline assignment: CDR1 LGHDT and CDR2 YNNKEL (reference sequence). The CDR3 contains 14 residues. The CDR3 sequence: CASTPQVNQETQYF. The DNA for the CDR3 is TGTGCCAGCACACCACAGGTGAACCAAGAGACCCAGTACTTC.

The sample holds a few counts of this clonotype. The V gene is TRBV4-1, the J gene TRBJ2-2, with 8 bases matching TRBD2. The CDR3 is 16 amino acids. The J segment lost 7 bases and the V segment lost 4 bases, leaving 11 bases of the junction unmatched. Germline V gives CDR1 MGHRA, CDR2 YSYEKL. CDR3 in DNA: TGCGCCAGCAGCCGGGCACCGGGACTAGAGGTCGGGGAGCTGTTTTTT. Translated, it gives CASSRAPGLEVGELFF.

V gene TRBV7-9 combines with J gene TRBJ2-3, with TRBD2 matching over 7 bases. The CDR3 extends over 17 amino acids. The V and J ends lost 3 bases and 4 bases, in that order; junction bases with no gene match: 13. From germline, CDR1 is SEHNR and CDR2 FQNEAQ (reference sequence). The CDR3 sequence: CASSFYGVAGVADTQYF. As DNA, the CDR3 is TGTGCCAGCAGCTTCTATGGGGTAGCGGGTGTGGCAGATACGCAGTATTTT.

In this sample, this clonotype turned up many times. The chain uses TRBV20-1 and TRBJ1-2; D remains ambiguous. CDR3 length: 11 amino acids. From germline, CDR1 is DFQATT and CDR2 SNEGSKA (reference sequence). Trimming cost V 3 bases and J 8 bases, with 10 bases left between them. In DNA form, the CDR3 reads TGCAGTGCTAGTCGGGGTCAGGGCTACACCTTC. It yields the protein CSASRGQGYTF.

The sample holds many counts of this clonotype. This chain links TRBV6-1 with TRBJ2-2, with D perhaps TRBD2 (5 bases). The CDR3 is 15 amino acids. From germline, CDR1 is MNHNS and CDR2 SASEGT. V was trimmed by 9 bases and J by 3 bases, leaving 17 bases between them. CDR3 coding DNA: TGTGCCAGTAATAGAGGGTCGAAAGACACCGGGGAGCTGTTTTTT. Translation gives CASNRGSKDTGELFF.

The chain has TRBV20-1 and TRBJ1-5; 11 bases line up with TRBD1. CDR1 and CDR2 (germline): DFQATT, SNEGSKA (reference sequence). V lost 6 bases, J lost 2 bases, and 12 bases stayed unmatched. This CDR3 comprises 17 residues. CDR3 region: CSAAGQGVSGRNQPQHF. CDR3 nucleotides: TGCAGTGCGGCGGGACAGGGGGTTTCGGGTCGCAATCAGCCCCAGCATTTT.

The chain combines TRBV12-3 or TRBV12-4 with TRBJ2-2; TRBD2 agrees at 7 bases. V was pared by 7 bases and J by 0 bases, with 5 bases of the junction left unmatched. The CDR3 has 15 residues. CDR3 in DNA: TGTGCCAGCAACCGCGGGAGCTCGAACACCGGGGAGCTGTTTTTT. It is translated as CASNRGSSNTGELFF.

This chain connects TRBV28 to TRBJ1-5; D is ambiguous. The length of the CDR3 is 14 residues. The germline V gene has CDR1 MDHEN and CDR2 SYDVKM. V was clipped by 5 bases and J by 0 bases, with 8 bases between them. This chain's CDR3 is CASSRSVSNQPQHF. The CDR3, as DNA: TGTGCCAGCAGTCGCTCAGTTAGCAATCAGCCCCAGCATTTT.